The subject of this entry is one TCR beta chain. This CDR3 has 14 amino acids. Trimming cost V 8 bases and J 0 bases, with 12 bases left between them. Germline V gene lookup returns CDR1 SNHLY and CDR2 FYNNEI. Generated by immunoSEQ multiplex PCR, the TCRdb table keeps only in-frame clones and is missing some. Of over 150,000 clones listed, more than 80% are singletons. The data originate from a study of control samples from healthy donors and cancer patients. Sequencing was done on a sample of blood. The sequence was obtained from a man under 40 in good health. The gene calls are TRBV2 and TRBJ2-3, with D perhaps being TRBD1 or TRBD2 (5 bases each). The CDR3 sequence: CASRKRGSTDTQYF. CDR3 DNA: TGTGCCAGCCGTAAGAGGGGAAGCACAGATACGCAGTATTTT.